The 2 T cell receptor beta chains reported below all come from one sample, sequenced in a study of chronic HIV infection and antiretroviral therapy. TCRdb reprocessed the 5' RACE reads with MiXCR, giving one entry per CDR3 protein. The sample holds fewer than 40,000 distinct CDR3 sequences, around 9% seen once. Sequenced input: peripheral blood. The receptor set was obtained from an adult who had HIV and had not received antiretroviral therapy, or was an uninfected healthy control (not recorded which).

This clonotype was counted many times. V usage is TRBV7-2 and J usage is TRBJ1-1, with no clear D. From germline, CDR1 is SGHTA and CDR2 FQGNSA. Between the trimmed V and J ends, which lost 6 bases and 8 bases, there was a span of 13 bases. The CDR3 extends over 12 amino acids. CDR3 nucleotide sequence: TGTGCCAGCAGTTCTCGCCCAAAAGAAGCTTTCTTT. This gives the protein CASSSRPKEAFF.

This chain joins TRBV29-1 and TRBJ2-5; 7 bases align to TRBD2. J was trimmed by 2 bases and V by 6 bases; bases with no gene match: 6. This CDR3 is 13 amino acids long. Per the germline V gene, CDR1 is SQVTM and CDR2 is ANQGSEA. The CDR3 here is CSVLASGQETQYF. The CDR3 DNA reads TGCAGCGTGCTTGCTAGCGGACAAGAGACCCAGTACTTC.